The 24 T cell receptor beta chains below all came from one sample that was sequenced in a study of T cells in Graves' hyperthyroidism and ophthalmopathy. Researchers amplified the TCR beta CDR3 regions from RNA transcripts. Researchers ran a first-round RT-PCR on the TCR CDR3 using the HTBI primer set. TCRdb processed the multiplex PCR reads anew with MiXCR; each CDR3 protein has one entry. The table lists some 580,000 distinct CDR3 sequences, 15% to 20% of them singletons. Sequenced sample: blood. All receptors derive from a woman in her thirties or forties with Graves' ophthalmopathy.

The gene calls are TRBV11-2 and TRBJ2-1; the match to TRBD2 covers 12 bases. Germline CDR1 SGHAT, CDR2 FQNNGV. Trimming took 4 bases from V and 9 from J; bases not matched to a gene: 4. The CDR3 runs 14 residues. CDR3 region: CASSSSGGAGEQFF. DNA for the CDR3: TGTGCCAGCAGCTCTAGCGGGGGGGCCGGTGAGCAGTTCTTC.

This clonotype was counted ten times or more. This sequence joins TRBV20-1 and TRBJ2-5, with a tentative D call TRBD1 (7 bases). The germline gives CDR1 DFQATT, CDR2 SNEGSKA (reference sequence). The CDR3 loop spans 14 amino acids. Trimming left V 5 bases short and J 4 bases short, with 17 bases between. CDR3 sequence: CSAPVRQGGETQYF. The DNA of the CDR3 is TGCAGTGCTCCGGTGCGACAGGGAGGAGAGACCCAGTACTTC.

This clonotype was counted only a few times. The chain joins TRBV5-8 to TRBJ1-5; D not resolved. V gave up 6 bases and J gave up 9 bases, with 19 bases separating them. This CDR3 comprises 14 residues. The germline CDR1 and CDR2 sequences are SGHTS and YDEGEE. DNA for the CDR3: TGTGCCAGCACCCTTGGACGGGCACGGTTGCCCCAGCATTTT. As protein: CASTLGRARLPQHF.

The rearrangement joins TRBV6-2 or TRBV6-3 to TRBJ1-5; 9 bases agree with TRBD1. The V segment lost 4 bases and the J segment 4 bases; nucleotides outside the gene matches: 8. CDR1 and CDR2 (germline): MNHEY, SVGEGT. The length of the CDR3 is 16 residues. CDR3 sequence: CASSLVQGASNQPQHF. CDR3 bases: TGTGCCAGCAGTTTAGTACAGGGGGCGAGTAATCAGCCCCAGCATTTT.

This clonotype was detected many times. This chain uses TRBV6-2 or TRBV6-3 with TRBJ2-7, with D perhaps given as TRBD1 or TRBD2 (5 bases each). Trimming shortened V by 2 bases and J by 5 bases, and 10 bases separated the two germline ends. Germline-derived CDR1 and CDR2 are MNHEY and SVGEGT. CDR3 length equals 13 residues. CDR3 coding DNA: TGTGCCAGCAGTTACGCCGGGGACGACGAGCAGTACTTC. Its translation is CASSYAGDDEQYF.

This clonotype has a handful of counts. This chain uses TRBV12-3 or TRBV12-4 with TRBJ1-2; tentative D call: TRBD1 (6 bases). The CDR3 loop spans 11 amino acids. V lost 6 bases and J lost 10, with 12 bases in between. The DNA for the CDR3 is TGTGCCAGCAGCTCAGGGGCGGTCTACACCTTC. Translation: CASSSGAVYTF.

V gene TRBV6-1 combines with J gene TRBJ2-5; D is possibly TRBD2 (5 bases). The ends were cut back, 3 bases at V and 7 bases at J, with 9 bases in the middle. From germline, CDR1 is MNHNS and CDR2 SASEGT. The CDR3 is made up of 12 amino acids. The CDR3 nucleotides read TGTGCCAGCAGTGATCCCCGGGGGACCCAGTACTTC. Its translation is CASSDPRGTQYF.

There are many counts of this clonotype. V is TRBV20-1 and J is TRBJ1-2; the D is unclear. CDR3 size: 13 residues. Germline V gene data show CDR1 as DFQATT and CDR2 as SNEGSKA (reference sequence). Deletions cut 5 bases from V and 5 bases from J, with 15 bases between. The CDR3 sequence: CSAAYGGGYGYTF. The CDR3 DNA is TGCAGTGCTGCGTACGGTGGTGGTTATGGCTACACCTTC.

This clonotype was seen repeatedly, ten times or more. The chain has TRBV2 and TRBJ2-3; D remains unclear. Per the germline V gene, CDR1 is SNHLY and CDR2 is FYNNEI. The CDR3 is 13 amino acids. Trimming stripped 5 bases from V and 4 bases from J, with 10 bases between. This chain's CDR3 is CASSKSWSDTQYF. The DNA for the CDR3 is TGTGCCAGCAGTAAATCTTGGTCAGATACGCAGTATTTT.

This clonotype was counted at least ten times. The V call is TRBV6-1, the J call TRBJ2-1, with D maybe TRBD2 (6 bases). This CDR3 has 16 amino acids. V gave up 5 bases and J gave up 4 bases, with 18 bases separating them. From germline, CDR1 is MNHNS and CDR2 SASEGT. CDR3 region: CASSYHPGVQYNEQFF. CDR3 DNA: TGTGCCAGCAGTTATCATCCGGGAGTCCAATACAATGAGCAGTTCTTC.

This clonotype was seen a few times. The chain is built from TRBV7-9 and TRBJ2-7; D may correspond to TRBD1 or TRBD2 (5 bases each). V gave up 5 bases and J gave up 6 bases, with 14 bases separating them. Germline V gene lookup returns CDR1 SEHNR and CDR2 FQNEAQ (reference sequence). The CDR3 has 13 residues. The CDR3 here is CASSQGPIGEQYF. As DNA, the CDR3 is TGTGCCAGCAGCCAGGGACCCATCGGCGAGCAGTACTTC.

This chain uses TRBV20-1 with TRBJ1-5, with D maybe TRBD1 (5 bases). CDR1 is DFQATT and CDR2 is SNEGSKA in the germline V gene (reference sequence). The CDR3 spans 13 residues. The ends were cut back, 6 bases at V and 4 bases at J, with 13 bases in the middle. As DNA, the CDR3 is TGCAGTGCCCTGAGCGGGGGGAATCAGCCCCAGCATTTT. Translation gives CSALSGGNQPQHF.

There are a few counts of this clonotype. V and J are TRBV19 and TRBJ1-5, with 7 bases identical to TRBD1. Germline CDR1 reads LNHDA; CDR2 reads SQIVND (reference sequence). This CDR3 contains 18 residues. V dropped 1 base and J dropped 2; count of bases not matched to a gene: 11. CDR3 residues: CASSIGTPRGQGNQPQHF. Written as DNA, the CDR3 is TGTGCCAGTAGTATAGGCACACCGAGGGGGCAAGGCAATCAGCCCCAGCATTTT.

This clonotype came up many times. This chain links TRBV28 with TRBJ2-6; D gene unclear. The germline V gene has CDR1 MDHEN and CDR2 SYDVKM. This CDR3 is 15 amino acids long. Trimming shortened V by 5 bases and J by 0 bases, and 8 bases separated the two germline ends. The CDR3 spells CASSGVNSGANVLTF. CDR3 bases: TGTGCCAGCAGTGGAGTGAACTCTGGGGCCAACGTCCTGACTTTC.

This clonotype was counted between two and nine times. The CDR3 loop is CASNNGYTNEQFF. CDR3 nucleotides: TGCGCCAGCAATAACGGGTATACAAATGAGCAGTTCTTC. The rearrangement uses TRBV5-1 and TRBJ2-1; no clear D gene. Germline V lookup: CDR1 SGHRS, CDR2 YFSETQ. This CDR3 spans 13 amino acids. V shed 6 bases and J shed 7 bases, with 14 bases lying between them.

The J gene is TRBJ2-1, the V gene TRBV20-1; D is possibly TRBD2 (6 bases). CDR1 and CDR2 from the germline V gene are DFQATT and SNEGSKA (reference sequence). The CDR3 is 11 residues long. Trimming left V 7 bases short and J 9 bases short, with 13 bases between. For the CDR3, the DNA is TGCAGTGAGTTTTCGGGGGTTGAGCAGTTCTTC. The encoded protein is CSEFSGVEQFF.

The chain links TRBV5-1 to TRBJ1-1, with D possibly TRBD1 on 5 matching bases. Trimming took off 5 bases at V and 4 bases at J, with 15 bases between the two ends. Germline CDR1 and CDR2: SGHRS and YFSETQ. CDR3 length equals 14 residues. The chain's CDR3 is CASRYDGGATEAFF. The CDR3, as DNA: TGCGCCAGCAGATACGACGGCGGGGCCACTGAAGCTTTCTTT.

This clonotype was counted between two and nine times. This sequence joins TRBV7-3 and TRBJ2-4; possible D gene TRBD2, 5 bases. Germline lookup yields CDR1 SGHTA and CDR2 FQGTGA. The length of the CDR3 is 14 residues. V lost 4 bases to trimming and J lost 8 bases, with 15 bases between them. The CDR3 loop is CASSSNGVGDIQYF. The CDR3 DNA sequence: TGTGCCAGCAGCTCAAACGGGGTCGGGGACATTCAGTACTTC. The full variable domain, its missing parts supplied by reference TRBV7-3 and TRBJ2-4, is GAGVSQTPSNKVTEKGKYVELRCDPISGHTALYWYRQSLGQGPEFLIYFQGTGAADDSGLPNDRFFAVRPEGSVSTLKIQRTERGDSAVYLCASSSNGVGDIQYFGAGTRLSVL.

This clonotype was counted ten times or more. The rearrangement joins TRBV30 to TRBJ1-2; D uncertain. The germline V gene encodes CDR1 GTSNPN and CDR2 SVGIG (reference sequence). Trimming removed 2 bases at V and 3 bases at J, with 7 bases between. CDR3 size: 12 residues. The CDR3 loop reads CAWSPIDYGYTF. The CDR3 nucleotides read TGTGCCTGGAGTCCCATAGACTATGGCTACACCTTC. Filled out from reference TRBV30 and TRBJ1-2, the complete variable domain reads SQTIHQWPATLVQPVGSPLSLECTVEGTSNPNLYWYRQAAGRGLQLLFYSVGIGQISSEVPQNLSASRPQDRQFILSSKKLLLSDSGFYLCAWSPIDYGYTFGSGTRLTVV.

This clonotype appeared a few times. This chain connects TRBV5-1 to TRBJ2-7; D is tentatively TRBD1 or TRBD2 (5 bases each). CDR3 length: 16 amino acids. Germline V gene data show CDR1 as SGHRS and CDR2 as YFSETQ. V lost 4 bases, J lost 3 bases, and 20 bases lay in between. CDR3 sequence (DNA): TGCGCCAGCAGCCCGAGTAGTTCAGGGAGTAGCTACGAGCAGTACTTC. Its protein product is CASSPSSSGSSYEQYF.

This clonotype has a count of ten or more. CDR3 residues: CASSPARQGTSAFF. The CDR3 DNA reads TGTGCCAGCTCACCCGCCAGACAGGGGACCAGCGCTTTCTTT. The chain uses TRBV18 and TRBJ1-1; TRBD1 matches at 8 bases. The CDR3 runs to 14 residues. V shed 3 bases, J shed 11 bases, and the junction held 11 bases outside the gene matches. Germline CDR1 reads KGHSH; CDR2 reads LQKENI.

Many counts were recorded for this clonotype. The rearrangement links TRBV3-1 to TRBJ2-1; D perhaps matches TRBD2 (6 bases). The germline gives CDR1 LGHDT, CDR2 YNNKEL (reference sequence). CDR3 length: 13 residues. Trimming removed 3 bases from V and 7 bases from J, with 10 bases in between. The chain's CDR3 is CASSQGEENEQFF. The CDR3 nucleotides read TGTGCCAGCAGCCAGGGGGAGGAGAATGAGCAGTTCTTC.

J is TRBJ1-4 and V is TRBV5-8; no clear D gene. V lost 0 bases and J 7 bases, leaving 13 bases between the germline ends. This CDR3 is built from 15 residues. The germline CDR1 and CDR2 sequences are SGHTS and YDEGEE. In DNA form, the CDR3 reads TGTGCCAGCAGCTTGGCCGATGCCTGGGGTGAAAAACTGTTTTTT. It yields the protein CASSLADAWGEKLFF.

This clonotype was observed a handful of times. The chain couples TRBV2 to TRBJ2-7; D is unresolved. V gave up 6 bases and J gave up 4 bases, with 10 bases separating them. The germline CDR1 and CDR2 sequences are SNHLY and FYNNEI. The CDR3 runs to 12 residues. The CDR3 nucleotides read TGTGCCAGCAGATCCAAGTATTACGAGCAGTACTTC. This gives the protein CASRSKYYEQYF.